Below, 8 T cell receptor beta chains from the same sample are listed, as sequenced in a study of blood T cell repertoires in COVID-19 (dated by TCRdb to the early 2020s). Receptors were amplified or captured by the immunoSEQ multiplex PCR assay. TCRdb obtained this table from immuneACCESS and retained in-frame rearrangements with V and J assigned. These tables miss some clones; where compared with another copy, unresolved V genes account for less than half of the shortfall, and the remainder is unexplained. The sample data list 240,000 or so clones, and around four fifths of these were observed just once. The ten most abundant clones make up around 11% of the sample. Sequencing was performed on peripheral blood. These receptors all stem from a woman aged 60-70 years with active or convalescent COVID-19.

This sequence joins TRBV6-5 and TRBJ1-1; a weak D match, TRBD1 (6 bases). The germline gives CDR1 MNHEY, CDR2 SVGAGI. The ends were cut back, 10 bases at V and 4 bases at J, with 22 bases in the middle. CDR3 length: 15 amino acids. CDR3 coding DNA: TGTGCCATCGATGGGGGCACGGGGATTTTCACTGAAGCTTTCTTT. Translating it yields CAIDGGTGIFTEAFF.

Here the CDR3 reads CASSRLGGGEPYGYTF. The CDR3 bases are TGCGCCAGCAGCCGATTAGGTGGGGGCGAGCCCTATGGCTACACCTTC. The V gene is TRBV5-1, the J gene TRBJ1-2, with D tentatively TRBD1 (6 bases). Germline V gene sequence: CDR1 SGHRS, CDR2 YFSETQ. This CDR3 is built from 16 residues. V was pared by 4 bases and J by 4 bases, with 20 bases between.

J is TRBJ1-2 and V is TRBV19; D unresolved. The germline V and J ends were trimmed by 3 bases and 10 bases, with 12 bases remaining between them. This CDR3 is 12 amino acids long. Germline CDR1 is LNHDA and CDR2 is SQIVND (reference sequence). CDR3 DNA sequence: TGTGCCAGTAGTATCCAAGATCAGATCTACACCTTC. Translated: CASSIQDQIYTF.

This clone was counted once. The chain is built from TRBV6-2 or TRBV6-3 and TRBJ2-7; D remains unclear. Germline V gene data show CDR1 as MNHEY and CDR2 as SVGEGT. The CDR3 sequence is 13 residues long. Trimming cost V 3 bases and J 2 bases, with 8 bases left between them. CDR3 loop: CASSYIPTYEQYF. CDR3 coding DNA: TGTGCCAGCAGTTATATCCCTACCTACGAGCAGTACTTC.

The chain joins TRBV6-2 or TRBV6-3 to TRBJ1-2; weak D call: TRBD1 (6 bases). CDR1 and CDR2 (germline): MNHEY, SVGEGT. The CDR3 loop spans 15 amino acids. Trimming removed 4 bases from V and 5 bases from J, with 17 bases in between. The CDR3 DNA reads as TGTGCCAGCAGTTCCGCCTCCGGGACACGATATGGCTACACCTTC. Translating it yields CASSSASGTRYGYTF.

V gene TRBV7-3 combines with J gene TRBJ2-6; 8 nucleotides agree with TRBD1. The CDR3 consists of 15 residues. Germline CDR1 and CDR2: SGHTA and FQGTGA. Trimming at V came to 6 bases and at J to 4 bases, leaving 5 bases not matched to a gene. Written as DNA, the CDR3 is TGTGCCAGCAGACCCGGACAGGGCGGGGCCAACGTCCTGACTTTC. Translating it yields CASRPGQGGANVLTF.

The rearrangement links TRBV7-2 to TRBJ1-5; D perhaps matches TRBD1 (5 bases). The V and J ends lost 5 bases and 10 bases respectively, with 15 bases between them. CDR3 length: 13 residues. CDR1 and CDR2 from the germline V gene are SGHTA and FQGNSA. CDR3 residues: CASSKAGQRPQHF. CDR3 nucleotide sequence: TGTGCCAGCAGCAAGGCAGGGCAACGTCCCCAGCATTTT.

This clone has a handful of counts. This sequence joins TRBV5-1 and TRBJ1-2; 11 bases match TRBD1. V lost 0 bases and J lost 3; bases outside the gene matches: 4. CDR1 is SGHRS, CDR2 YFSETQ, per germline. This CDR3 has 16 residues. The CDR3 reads CASSLGTGGADYGYTF. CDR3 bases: TGCGCCAGCAGCTTGGGGACAGGGGGCGCGGACTATGGCTACACCTTC.